This T cell receptor beta chain was recorded in a study of T cell changes during pregnancy in multiple sclerosis. Some clones are missing from TCRdb's copy, which holds only in-frame ones; the method was immunoSEQ multiplex PCR. The sample holds under 40,000 clones; 85% to 95% are singletons and the top ten take about 8%. V was shortened by 6 bases and J by 2 bases, with 16 bases between the two germline ends. Germline assignment: CDR1 SEHNR and CDR2 FQNEAQ (reference sequence). The CDR3 length is 15 residues. V is TRBV7-9 and J is TRBJ1-1, with a possible D match to TRBD1 (5 bases). Material: CD8+ T cells from peripheral blood mononuclear cells, obtained in the third trimester of pregnancy. The TCR originated in a female donor with multiple sclerosis, enrolled in a pregnancy study. CDR3 nucleotides: TGTGCCAGCAGTCCTCGACAGACGATTAACACTGAAGCTTTCTTT. This sequence encodes CASSPRQTINTEAFF.